Sequencing of this TCR beta chain was carried out in a study of blood T cell repertoires in COVID-19. Study as a whole: There were acute and convalescent COVID-19 samples, and they came from the United States, Italy and Spain. Sample material is recorded as cDNA or gDNA derived from T cells, B-cell-depleted T cells, or PBMCs.

The CDR3 sequence is 16 residues long. The germline CDR1 and CDR2 sequences are SGHVS and FQNEAQ. Trimming left V 1 base short and J 5 bases short, with 15 bases between. The table came from immunoSEQ multiplex PCR; TCRdb's copy has only in-frame clones and leaves some out. The profile shows 53,000 or so clones, just over 85% of them singletons. The chain couples TRBV7-8 to TRBJ1-5, with a possible D match to TRBD1 (6 bases). This clonotype was obtained from a man between 65 and 79 years old with active COVID-19. Sample: peripheral blood. The chain's CDR3 is CASSLGSWGGDQPQHF. The CDR3 DNA sequence: TGTGCCAGCAGCTTAGGGTCGTGGGGGGGCGATCAGCCCCAGCATTTT.